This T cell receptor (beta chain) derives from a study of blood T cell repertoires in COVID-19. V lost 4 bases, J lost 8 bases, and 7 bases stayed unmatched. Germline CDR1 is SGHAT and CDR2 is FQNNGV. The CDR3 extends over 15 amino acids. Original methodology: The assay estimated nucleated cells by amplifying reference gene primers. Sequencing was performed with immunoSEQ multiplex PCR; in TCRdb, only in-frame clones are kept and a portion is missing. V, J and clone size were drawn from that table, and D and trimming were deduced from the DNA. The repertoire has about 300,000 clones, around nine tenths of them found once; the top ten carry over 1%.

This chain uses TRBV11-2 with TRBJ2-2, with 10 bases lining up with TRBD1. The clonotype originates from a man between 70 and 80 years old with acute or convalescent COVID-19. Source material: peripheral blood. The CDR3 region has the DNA TGTGCCAGCAGCTCCGGGACAGGGGTTTTTGGGGAGCTGTTTTTT. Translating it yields CASSSGTGVFGELFF.